This entry features one TCR beta chain sequence. CDR3 length equals 15 residues. The V and J ends lost 0 bases and 4 bases respectively, with 12 bases between them. The germline gives CDR1 MGHRA, CDR2 YSYEKL. Sequencing was performed with immunoSEQ multiplex PCR; in TCRdb, only in-frame clones are kept and a portion is missing. The sample consists of 2,500 to 3,500 clones, 75% to 85% of them appearing once. The record originates from a study of immune evolution from preneoplasia to lung adenocarcinoma. The rearrangement links TRBV4-1 to TRBJ1-2; no reliable D call. The specimen was FFPE atypical adenomatous hyperplasia tissue from the lung. Subset noted: atypical adenomatous hyperplasia (AAH), lung preneoplasia. The clonotype was recovered from a person aged 70 to 79 with lung adenocarcinoma. This CDR3 reads CASSQDQTSFYGYTF. The CDR3 coding sequence is TGCGCCAGCAGCCAAGATCAGACAAGTTTCTATGGCTACACCTTC.